This T cell receptor beta chain came from a study of T cell clonotyping in hematopoietic cell transplantation. Whole-study context: Recipient samples before transplant were obtained post-cytoreduction.

Using immunoSEQ multiplex PCR, the repertoire was profiled, and TCRdb retains in-frame clones only, with some absent. The table includes tens of thousands of clones, roughly nine tenths detected once. Time point indicated: recipient sample about 28 days before transplant, after cytoreduction. Germline-derived CDR1 and CDR2 are SEHNR and FQNEAQ (reference sequence). This CDR3 contains 16 residues. V dropped 1 base and J dropped 1 base, with 13 bases sitting between them. The chain carries TRBV7-9 and TRBJ1-2; D might be TRBD1 (5 bases). The starting material was peripheral blood mononuclear cells, obtained before stem cell transplant. The source is a man between 18 and 29 years old with biphenotypic leukemia. Some clones in this sample may be carry-over from other donors' samples. CDR3 residues: CASSLVRRDDNYGYTF. The DNA for the CDR3 is TGTGCCAGCAGCTTAGTGCGTCGGGACGATAACTATGGCTACACCTTC.